This T cell receptor (beta chain) was retrieved from a study of control samples from healthy donors and cancer patients. The protocol was immunoSEQ multiplex PCR, while the TCRdb copy is restricted to in-frame clones and leaves out a portion. The sample holds 65,000 to 80,000 clones, under 90% seen once. The clonotype originates from a woman between 50 and 59 years old with colorectal cancer. The sample taken for sequencing was PBMCs.

CDR3 protein: CASSPQGLLGYTF. The CDR3 DNA sequence: TGTGCCAGCAGCCCCCAGGGACTATTGGGCTACACCTTC. The chain joins TRBV2 to TRBJ1-2, with a possible D match to TRBD1 (5 bases). The CDR3 spans 13 residues. V lost 6 bases, J lost 8 bases, and 16 bases lay in between. CDR1 is SNHLY, CDR2 FYNNEI, per germline.